This T cell receptor (beta chain) was identified in a study of glioma-infiltrating T cells. Study-level background: Glioblastomas were WHO grade IV, sampled at first diagnosis; low-grade were grade II. General observations from the study: Non-neoplastic patients had below-expected tissue-blood divergence, while all gliomas exceeded expectation. Signature shared blood CDR3 motifs were enriched in low-divergence and depleted in high-divergence patients.

The iRepertoire nested amplicon-rescue multiplex PCR amplified TCR alpha and beta CDR3s from RNA. Input was about 100-450 ng of tissue mRNA or PBMC total RNA. From the multiplex PCR reads, TCRdb called clonotypes with MiXCR, one entry per CDR3 protein. The sample consists of approximately 400,000 distinct CDR3 sequences, roughly two fifths of them appearing once. This clonotype occurred a few times. The antigen remains undetermined. Germline trimming cut 3 bases from V and 3 bases from J; bases unmatched to any gene: 4. The CDR3 sequence is 15 residues long. Per germline, CDR1 SNHLY and CDR2 FYNNEI. The chain joins TRBV2 to TRBJ1-2, with TRBD1 identical over 10 bases. The sample taken for sequencing was glioma tissue, nonneoplastic brain tissue, or PBMCs (not recorded which). The clonotype was recovered from a human donor with low-grade glioma or glioblastoma, undergoing nonglioma brain surgery, or in good health (not recorded which). CDR3: CASSEQGTGDYGYTF. The DNA for the CDR3 is TGTGCCAGCAGTGAGCAGGGGACAGGGGACTATGGCTACACCTTC.